This T cell receptor (beta chain) emerged from a study of long-term antiretroviral therapy in people with HIV. With survey level as its setting, the immunoSEQ assay was v3.0. TCRdb's copy holds only in-frame clones and misses some; the assay was immunoSEQ multiplex PCR. The data show around 29,000 clones, nearly 90% seen once. The V gene's germline CDR1 is SNHLY and CDR2 FYNNEI. V was clipped by 3 bases and J by 2 bases; unmatched bases: 5. This CDR3 region has 16 residues. The receptor was isolated from a man aged 18 to 29 with HIV. The rearrangement links TRBV2 to TRBJ2-2; 8 bases are shared with TRBD2. The sample was unsorted PBMCs, taken 1.1 years after starting antiretroviral therapy. CDR3 residues: CASSDLGLENTGELFF. CDR3 DNA: TGTGCCAGCAGTGATCTGGGACTAGAAAACACCGGGGAGCTGTTTTTT.